Below, one T cell receptor (beta chain) is given with its context. Which antigen it targets is not known. Base qualities are not recorded, but no much larger clone differs from it by a single base. The CDR3 spans 16 residues, from the cysteine through the phenylalanine. The retained sequence is limited to the CDR3, 48 bases, with the frame set at the first base. For CDR1 and CDR2, the germline V gene lists SGHDT and YYEEEE. V and J lose 0 bases and 1 base, and a span of 10 bases separates them. This specimen comes from a study of blood T cell repertoires in COVID-19 (dated by TCRdb to the early 2020s). Turning to the overall study: Collaborator samples came from the United States, Italy and Spain and covered acute and convalescent phases of COVID-19. The repertoires were released in a freely available public database intended as a resource for research on the immune response to SARS-CoV-2. Where HLA class I and class II types were available, the types were taken from metadata supplied by the sample provider, not from assay-based typing. The prospective study material was composed of cDNA or gDNA derived from T cells, B-cell-depleted T cells, or PBMCs. Samples were obtained from the ongoing ImmuneRACE study (first 160 participants) and from about 1,300 subjects provided by 6 global collaborators. A de-identified subject ID, COVID-19 status, age in years and sex were almost always included in the sample metadata. The dataset comprised deeply sampled blood TCRbeta repertoires from subjects exposed to, actively infected with, or recovered from COVID-19.

At one collaborating source in Seattle, patients were enrolled during active infection and were followed longitudinally through the course of disease. Whole blood was collected in K2EDTA tubes by collaborating institutions according to the institutions' own protocols. For TCRbeta analysis, collaborators shipped samples as frozen whole blood, isolated PBMCs, or DNA extracted from either of those sample types. TCRbeta CDR3 regions were amplified from genomic DNA using the immunoSEQ Assay, a bias-controlled multiplex PCR. Processing in the source paper ran as follows. Within the assay, amplification of reference gene primers was used to estimate how many nucleated cells each sample contained. To quantify the absolute abundance of each unique TCRbeta CDR3 rearrangement, sequence reads were collapsed and filtered. Productive Simpson clonality was computed per sample as the square root of Simpson's diversity index over productive rearrangements. The source is immuneACCESS, and TCRdb retained only in-frame sequences with V and J called. Part of the clones is not carried over; for the studies checked, unresolved V genes explain less than half of this, and the remainder is unexplained. The D gene and trimming were derived from the DNA, and the V and J assignments and clone size from that table. In this sample the table shows about 150,000 clones, 65% to 90% of which occur a single time. The ten largest clones represent roughly 12% of the sample.

Here is what the overall study found, with its caveats: Clinical and demographic metadata were provided uncurated, with the amount varying by source and participant.

The chain is made from TRBV5-6 and TRBJ1-4; no D gene can be assigned with confidence. Specimen: peripheral blood. This clonotype was obtained from a woman aged 55-69 years with COVID-19, enrolled during active disease. The CDR3 is CASSLAARRTNEKLFF. The bases read TGTGCCAGCAGCTTGGCCGCGAGGAGAACTAATGAAAAACTGTTTTTT.